The source of this TCR beta chain is a study of vaccination effects on CD4 cells after COVID-19. Study-wide background: In the ViraFEST assay, antigen-specific CD4+ clonotypes were identified by expansion after peptide-pool stimulation.

Subsequent to roughly 9 days of culture, CD4+ T cells were isolated. Participants completed two doses of the BNT162b2 or mRNA-1273 vaccine. Findings of the study overall: Missing from the study were early post-infection timepoints, and its convalescent patients were few.

A remark on this clone: Its specificity is not known.

Only in-frame clones appear in the TCRdb table, and some are missing; sequencing was by immunoSEQ multiplex PCR. The data show approximately 74,000 clones, roughly four fifths seen once. The germline CDR1 and CDR2 sequences are SEHNR and FQNEAQ (reference sequence). Trimming pared 1 base from V and 8 bases from J, leaving 9 bases between. The length of the CDR3 is 13 residues. The sequence was obtained from a human donor who received a COVID-19 vaccine. The specimen was CD4+ T cells from PBMCs cultured without peptide, collected after COVID-19 vaccination. J is TRBJ2-1 and V is TRBV7-9; D is unresolved. CDR3 loop: CASSLGVTHEQFF. CDR3 in DNA: TGTGCCAGCAGCTTAGGCGTAACCCATGAGCAGTTCTTC.